This T cell receptor beta chain was identified during a study of tumor-infiltrating lymphocytes in primary liver carcinoma. Background on the study: Men as well as women, aged 30 to 69 years, made up the patients.

The authors made TCR beta cDNA from 400 to 550 ng total RNA with a constant-region primer. Sequencing libraries for TCR beta derived from three nested multiplex PCR rounds that used slightly modified ARM-PCR. Primers for the first two PCR rounds were TRBV1-TRBV30 forward primers and a C-beta reverse primer (roughly 10 cycles per round). TCRdb processed the multiplex PCR reads anew with MiXCR; each CDR3 protein has one entry. The table records 55,000 or so distinct CDR3 sequences, less than 75% of them present only once. Co-extracted RNA and DNA came from roughly 21-30 mg of unsorted bulk tissue. Every one of the tumor samples had a viable tumor cell content above 90%. With regard to this clonotype: Antigen unknown. A read error may explain this, as a much larger clone is one base away.

The CDR3 sequence is 16 residues long. Trimming took 4 bases from V and 8 from J, leaving 21 bases between them. The germline CDR1 and CDR2 sequences are SGHAT and FQNNGV. Overall study findings and caveats: Top clones occupying all five tumor regions numbered only about 7-25%. With p = 0.039, the top-250-clone fraction in tumors significantly exceeded that in blood.

This chain connects TRBV11-2 to TRBJ2-1; perhaps TRBD2 as D (5 bases). The sample comprised liver tumor tissue from sampling region 2. Subset in this sample: tumor region T2, inferior pole. This TCR was sampled from a man aged 40-49 years with primary liver carcinoma and hepatitis B virus infection. CDR3 nucleotide sequence: TGTGCCAGCAGCTCGCGCCCCAACGGGATGATCTATGAGCAGTTCTTC. Encoded protein: CASSSRPNGMIYEQFF.